Below, 25 T cell receptor beta chains from the same sample are listed, as sequenced in a study of cytomegalovirus exposure and HLA in healthy donors. The study ran its PCR with 60 Vbeta and 13 Jbeta primers. Produced via immunoSEQ multiplex PCR; TCRdb's table is partial and in-frame only. The data hold about 97,000 clones, with roughly two thirds observed a single time. Sequencing was carried out using PBMCs. These receptor sequences come from a man between 35 and 55 years old in good health and CMV-seronegative.

The rearrangement links TRBV29-1 to TRBJ1-5; no clear D gene. Trimming cost V 6 bases and J 7 bases, with 13 bases left between them. The CDR3 sequence is 12 residues long. The V gene's germline CDR1 is SQVTM and CDR2 ANQGSEA. The CDR3 region is CSVAEGGQPQHF. CDR3 nucleotides: TGCAGCGTCGCTGAGGGCGGACAGCCCCAGCATTTT.

J is TRBJ1-1 and V is TRBV7-9, with D perhaps TRBD1 (6 bases). CDR3 length equals 14 residues. Germline lookup yields CDR1 SEHNR and CDR2 FQNEAQ (reference sequence). Trimming cost V 7 bases and J 3 bases, with 15 bases left between them. CDR3 nucleotides: TGTGCCAGCACCGACCAGGGGTCTGACACTGAAGCTTTCTTT. This gives the protein CASTDQGSDTEAFF.

DNA for the CDR3: TGTGCCAGCAGTGACAAAACCCGAGATCAGCCCCAGCATTTT. It yields the protein CASSDKTRDQPQHF. This chain uses TRBV2 with TRBJ1-5; D gene ambiguous. Trimming cost V 3 bases and J 5 bases, with 11 bases left between them. CDR1 and CDR2 from the germline V gene are SNHLY and FYNNEI. The CDR3 is 14 amino acids. Together with reference TRBV2 and TRBJ1-5, the CDR3 gives the full variable domain: EPEVTQTPSHQVTQMGQEVILRCVPISNHLYFYWYRQILGQKVEFLVSFYNNEISEKSEIFDDQFSVERPDGSNFTLKIRSTKLEDSAMYFCASSDKTRDQPQHFGDGTRLSIL.

This clone has only one observation. V usage is TRBV28 and J usage is TRBJ2-2; the D gene is possibly TRBD1 (5 bases). V lost 1 base, J lost 3 bases, and 6 bases lay in between. The V gene's germline CDR1 is MDHEN and CDR2 SYDVKM. This CDR3 is built from 14 residues. In DNA, the CDR3 is TGTGCCAGCAGTTTATTAGGGGACACCGGGGAGCTGTTTTTT. It yields the protein CASSLLGDTGELFF.

The chain uses TRBV5-1 and TRBJ1-2; D gene uncertain. The length of the CDR3 is 14 residues. V lost 2 bases to trimming and J lost 5 bases, with 13 bases between them. From germline, CDR1 is SGHRS and CDR2 YFSETQ. The CDR3 spells CASSFSGEYYGYTF. CDR3 nucleotides: TGCGCCAGCAGCTTTAGTGGAGAATATTATGGCTACACCTTC.

J is TRBJ2-5 and V is TRBV2; D gene uncertain. V gave up 3 bases and J gave up 5 bases, with 7 bases separating them. Germline V gives CDR1 SNHLY, CDR2 FYNNEI. The CDR3 runs 12 residues. DNA for the CDR3: TGTGCCAGCAGTGATATTGAGGAGACCCAGTACTTC. It encodes CASSDIEETQYF.

CDR3: CASSRTATNEKLFF. The CDR3 bases are TGTGCCAGCAGTCGGACAGCAACTAATGAAAAACTGTTTTTT. This rearrangement joins TRBV6-5 to TRBJ1-4; TRBD1 is a possible D gene (6 bases). Looked up from germline, CDR1 is MNHEY and CDR2 is SVGAGI. V was trimmed by 5 bases and J by 0 bases, leaving 7 bases between them. There are 14 residues in the CDR3.

This clone has only one observation. The gene calls are TRBV13 and TRBJ2-5; TRBD1 is a possible D gene (6 bases). CDR3 size: 14 residues. In germline, CDR1 is PRHDT, CDR2 FYEKMQ (reference sequence). V was cut by 7 bases and J by 1 base, with 13 bases left in between. Written as DNA, the CDR3 is TGTGCCAGCACCCAAAAGGGGGTCCAAGAGACCCAGTACTTC. It encodes CASTQKGVQETQYF.

V and J are TRBV5-4 and TRBJ1-4; 7 nucleotides agree with TRBD1. Germline CDR1 reads SGHNT; CDR2 reads YYREEE (reference sequence). V lost 9 bases and J lost 4; bases outside the gene matches: 15. CDR3 length: 16 amino acids. The CDR3, as DNA: TGTGCCACGCAGACAGGGTCGGCGCAGAATAATGAAAAACTGTTTTTT. This encodes CATQTGSAQNNEKLFF.

The rearrangement uses TRBV5-1 and TRBJ1-2; 8 bases match TRBD1. Germline V CDR1 and CDR2: SGHRS, YFSETQ. The junction had 5 bases not matched to a gene; V was cut back by 0 bases and J by 4 bases. The CDR3 covers 15 residues. The CDR3 DNA is TGCGCCAGCAGCTTGGGACCCGGACAGGGCTATGGCTACACCTTC. It specifies CASSLGPGQGYGYTF.

The rearrangement links TRBV6-5 to TRBJ2-3, with TRBD1 matching 12 bases. The V gene end was trimmed by 4 bases and the J gene end by 4 bases; junction bases not matched to a gene: 6. The CDR3 is made up of 16 amino acids. Germline V lookup: CDR1 MNHEY, CDR2 SVGAGI. For the CDR3, the DNA is TGTGCCAGCAGTTCTTTTGGGACAGGGGGCGCAGATACGCAGTATTTT. This encodes CASSSFGTGGADTQYF.

This rearrangement joins TRBV5-1 to TRBJ2-3; 7 bases fit TRBD1. V shed 4 bases and J 0 bases; nucleotides not matched to a gene: 2. CDR1 SGHRS and CDR2 YFSETQ come from the germline V gene. This CDR3 region has 14 residues. CDR3 loop: CASSKGQSTDTQYF. The CDR3 nucleotides read TGCGCCAGCAGCAAGGGACAGAGCACAGATACGCAGTATTTT.

The V call is TRBV5-6, the J call TRBJ2-1, with 13 positions matching TRBD2. This CDR3 has 17 amino acids. Germline CDR1 is SGHDT and CDR2 is YYEEEE. V lost 0 bases, J lost 2 bases, and 2 bases stayed unmatched. CDR3 amino acids: CASSLGLAGGTYNEQFF. In nucleotides, the CDR3 is TGTGCCAGCAGCTTGGGACTAGCGGGGGGTACCTACAATGAGCAGTTCTTC.

V and J are TRBV5-4 and TRBJ1-2; TRBD1 is a possible D gene (6 bases). CDR1 SGHNT and CDR2 YYREEE come from the germline V gene (reference sequence). Trimming left V 0 bases short and J 4 bases short, with 16 bases between. The CDR3 contains 16 residues. The DNA for the CDR3 is TGTGCCAGCAGCTTGGCCCGGGCGGGGGCAGTCTATGGCTACACCTTC. This codes for CASSLARAGAVYGYTF. The whole variable domain, remainder taken from reference TRBV5-4 and TRBJ1-2, is ETGVTQSPTHLIKTRGQQVTLRCSSQSGHNTVSWYQQALGQGPQFIFQYYREEENGRGNFPPRFSGLQFPNYSSELNVNALELDDSALYLCASSLARAGAVYGYTFGSGTRLTVV.

This clone showed up just once. The rearrangement uses TRBV25-1 and TRBJ1-3; 9 positions match TRBD1. CDR3 length equals 17 residues. Looked up from germline, CDR1 is MGHDK and CDR2 is SYGVNS. The ends lost 5 bases at V and 3 bases at J; junction bases unmatched: 11. CDR3 nucleotides: TGTGCCAGCAGTCCGCTAGTACAGGGGGCAAATGGAAACACCATATATTTT. Protein: CASSPLVQGANGNTIYF.

The chain employs TRBV5-1 and TRBJ2-7; 8 bases agree with TRBD2. The V segment lost 5 bases and the J segment 7 bases; nucleotides outside the gene matches: 14. This CDR3 is built from 15 residues. In germline, CDR1 is SGHRS, CDR2 YFSETQ. Written as DNA, the CDR3 is TGCGCCAGCAGATTTAGCGGGGACCCACGGGGGGAGCAGTACTTC. Protein sequence: CASRFSGDPRGEQYF.

This clone is medium-sized within its sample. V and J are TRBV28 and TRBJ1-1; 7 bases match TRBD1. This CDR3 spans 19 amino acids. From germline, CDR1 is MDHEN and CDR2 SYDVKM. J lost 2 bases, V lost 5 bases, and 20 bases had no gene match. DNA of the CDR3: TGTGCCAGCAGTCGCCCTAGGGGGCTGGACCCTGACGGAAACACTGAAGCTTTCTTT. Protein: CASSRPRGLDPDGNTEAFF.

The chain uses TRBV7-2 and TRBJ2-1; 13 bases map to TRBD2. Germline-derived CDR1 and CDR2 are SGHTA and FQGNSA. V was pared by 5 bases and J by 2 bases, with 6 bases of the junction left unmatched. CDR3 length equals 17 residues. CDR3 DNA sequence: TGTGCCAGCAGCCTACTAGCGGGGGGGCTGGCCTACAATGAGCAGTTCTTC. Translated: CASSLLAGGLAYNEQFF.

The J gene is TRBJ2-2, the V gene TRBV5-1; D remains unclear. This CDR3 comprises 15 residues. Germline CDR1 and CDR2: SGHRS and YFSETQ. V shed 0 bases and J shed 3 bases, with 9 bases lying between them. The CDR3: CASSLGQVYTGELFF. DNA of the CDR3: TGCGCCAGCAGCTTGGGGCAGGTATACACCGGGGAGCTGTTTTTT.

This clone has a handful of counts. J is TRBJ1-1 and V is TRBV27; tentative D call: TRBD1 (5 bases). This CDR3 has 13 amino acids. Trimming removed 2 bases at V and 9 bases at J, with 13 bases between. The germline CDR1 and CDR2 sequences are MNHEY and SMNVEV (reference sequence). Here the CDR3 reads CASSLKSTAKAFF. Written as DNA, the CDR3 is TGTGCCAGCAGTTTAAAGTCGACAGCAAAAGCTTTCTTT.

The genes are TRBV4-3 and TRBJ2-3, with 9 bases that match TRBD2. Germline values: CDR1 LGHNA, CDR2 YSLEER. The CDR3 runs to 17 residues. V was clipped by 0 bases and J by 1 base; unmatched bases: 5. The CDR3 here is CASSQEWASGGTDTQYF. The CDR3, as DNA: TGCGCCAGCAGCCAAGAATGGGCTAGCGGGGGCACAGATACGCAGTATTTT.

The gene calls are TRBV10-3 and TRBJ1-4; 7 positions match TRBD1. Germline V gene data show CDR1 as ENHRY and CDR2 as SYGVKD. Trimming cost V 2 bases and J 3 bases; bases outside gene matches: 3. The CDR3 totals 15 residues. This CDR3 is CAISEEGAANEKLFF. The DNA of the CDR3 is TGTGCCATCAGTGAGGAGGGGGCGGCTAATGAAAAACTGTTTTTT.

V is TRBV4-3 and J is TRBJ2-5; 9 bases map to TRBD1. There are 17 residues in the CDR3. V gave up 0 bases and J gave up 5 bases; unmatched junction bases: 10. CDR1 and CDR2 from the germline V gene are LGHNA and YSLEER. The CDR3 reads CASSQEWTGESGETQYF. CDR3 DNA: TGCGCCAGCAGCCAAGAATGGACAGGGGAATCGGGGGAGACCCAGTACTTC.

The J gene is TRBJ1-1, the V gene TRBV18, with 8 bases fitting TRBD1. The CDR3 covers 17 residues. With V trimmed by 6 bases and J by 1 base, 13 bases remained unmatched. Germline V lookup: CDR1 KGHSH, CDR2 LQKENI. The CDR3 reads CASSGYSGGIGNTEAFF. The CDR3 region has the DNA TGTGCCAGCTCGGGGTATTCAGGGGGCATCGGGAACACTGAAGCTTTCTTT.

In this sample, this clone turned up once. The chain links TRBV15 to TRBJ2-3; TRBD1 agrees at 8 bases. The trim removed 5 bases at V and 5 bases at J, leaving 12 bases unmatched. Germline V gives CDR1 LNHNV, CDR2 YYDKDF (reference sequence). The CDR3 spans 16 residues. Here the CDR3 DNA reads TGTGCCACCAGCGTTCGGACAGGGAGCGGTGTAGATACGCAGTATTTT. Amino acid sequence: CATSVRTGSGVDTQYF.